These T cell receptor beta chains were read from a single sample in a study of cytomegalovirus exposure and HLA in healthy donors. Clones were read by immunoSEQ multiplex PCR, and TCRdb kept only the in-frame ones, dropping some. The sample holds over 150,000 clones, approximately 80% seen once. The sequenced material came from PBMCs. All receptors come from a woman in her twenties or thirties in good health and CMV-seronegative. Each CDR3 is given with its conserved first and last residue. The D gene is left open where the match is weak. Size is omitted from some rows. Given values are once, few, many or a class for expanded clones.

v_gene: TRBV19
d_gene: .
j_gene: TRBJ2-7
abundance: .
CDR3nt: TGTGCCAGTAGCCCTCGTGGGACATACTACGAGCAGTACTTC
CDR3aa: CASSPRGTYYEQYF

v_gene: TRBV27
d_gene: .
j_gene: TRBJ2-7
abundance: .
CDR3nt: TGTGCCAGCAGTTGGCGGTACGAGCAGTACTTC
CDR3aa: CASSWRYEQYF

v_gene: TRBV5-4
d_gene: .
j_gene: TRBJ1-4
abundance: .
CDR3nt: TGTGCCAGCAGCTTCAGAAATGAAAAACTGTTTTTT
CDR3aa: CASSFRNEKLFF

v_gene: TRBV2
d_gene: .
j_gene: TRBJ2-7
abundance: few
CDR3nt: TGTGCCAGCAGCCCCCCGGTGCATCAAACCGCCTACGAGCAGTACTTC
CDR3aa: CASSPPVHQTAYEQYF

v_gene: TRBV2
d_gene: TRBD1
j_gene: TRBJ2-3
abundance: .
CDR3nt: TGTGCCAGCAGTGACTGGCAGGGGGGCACAGATACGCAGTATTTT
CDR3aa: CASSDWQGGTDTQYF

v_gene: TRBV30
d_gene: TRBD2
j_gene: TRBJ2-7
abundance: .
CDR3nt: TGTGCCTGGAGTGCAATTCGGACTAGCGGGGGAACCTACGAGCAGTACTTC
CDR3aa: CAWSAIRTSGGTYEQYF

v_gene: TRBV9
d_gene: TRBD1
j_gene: TRBJ1-5
abundance: few
CDR3nt: TGTGCCAGCAGTTCCGGGACAGGGAGCCAGCCCCAGCATTTT
CDR3aa: CASSSGTGSQPQHF

v_gene: TRBV5-5
d_gene: TRBD2
j_gene: TRBJ2-2
abundance: few
CDR3nt: TGTGCCAGCAGCTCAAAGGGACTAGCGTCATTGGGCACCGGGGAGCTGTTTTTT
CDR3aa: CASSSKGLASLGTGELFF

v_gene: TRBV6-4
d_gene: TRBD2
j_gene: TRBJ2-1
abundance: few
CDR3nt: TGTGCCAGCAGTGACTCTGCAGCGGGAGACTACAATGAGCAGTTCTTC
CDR3aa: CASSDSAAGDYNEQFF

v_gene: TRBV18
d_gene: TRBD1
j_gene: TRBJ1-6
abundance: .
CDR3nt: TGTGCCAGCTCACCTGAGGGGGCCACTCCTAATTCACCCCTCCACTTT
CDR3aa: CASSPEGATPNSPLHF

v_gene: TRBV5-1
d_gene: .
j_gene: TRBJ2-7
abundance: .
CDR3nt: TGCGCCAGCAGCCCTGGACATAGCACTGAGCAGTACTTC
CDR3aa: CASSPGHSTEQYF

v_gene: TRBV28
d_gene: .
j_gene: TRBJ1-4
abundance: .
CDR3nt: TGTGCCAGCAGTAGGGCCCCTGGGGCAGATGAAAAACTGTTTTTT
CDR3aa: CASSRAPGADEKLFF

v_gene: TRBV7-2
d_gene: .
j_gene: TRBJ1-6
abundance: .
CDR3nt: TGTGCCAGCAGCTTAGCGGGGCAGGGGTATTCACCCCTCCACTTT
CDR3aa: CASSLAGQGYSPLHF

v_gene: TRBV7-2
d_gene: TRBD2
j_gene: TRBJ2-3
abundance: .
CDR3nt: TGTGCCAGCAGCTTAGCTAAGACTAGCGGGGGGGAAGTTACGCAGTATTTT
CDR3aa: CASSLAKTSGGEVTQYF

v_gene: TRBV28
d_gene: TRBD1
j_gene: TRBJ2-7
abundance: .
CDR3nt: TGTGCCAGCATCTTGGACAGGTCTACCTACGAGCAGTACTTC
CDR3aa: CASILDRSTYEQYF

v_gene: TRBV6-5
d_gene: .
j_gene: TRBJ2-1
abundance: .
CDR3nt: TGTGCCAGCAGTTCCGACCAGGGCCCCTACAATGAGCAGTTCTTC
CDR3aa: CASSSDQGPYNEQFF

v_gene: TRBV7-2
d_gene: TRBD2
j_gene: TRBJ2-7
abundance: .
CDR3nt: TGTGCCAGCAGCTCACCGGGACTAGCGTCCGAGCAGTACTTC
CDR3aa: CASSSPGLASEQYF

v_gene: TRBV19
d_gene: TRBD2
j_gene: TRBJ2-1
abundance: .
CDR3nt: TGTGCCAGTAGGGGCGCCGGCGGGAGGGCCTATGAGCAGTTCTTC
CDR3aa: CASRGAGGRAYEQFF

v_gene: TRBV5-1
d_gene: TRBD1
j_gene: TRBJ2-3
abundance: .
CDR3nt: TGCGCCAGCAGCTTGGCGGACAGGGGCACCACAGATACGCAGTATTTT
CDR3aa: CASSLADRGTTDTQYF

v_gene: TRBV29-1
d_gene: .
j_gene: TRBJ2-2
abundance: once
CDR3nt: TGCAGCGTTGGGGGGCCCGGGAACACCGGGGAGCTGTTTTTT
CDR3aa: CSVGGPGNTGELFF

v_gene: TRBV2
d_gene: TRBD1
j_gene: TRBJ1-6
abundance: .
CDR3nt: TGTGCCAGCAGTATTAGACAGGGGGGGAATTCACCCCTCCACTTT
CDR3aa: CASSIRQGGNSPLHF

v_gene: TRBV6-5
d_gene: .
j_gene: TRBJ1-4
abundance: .
CDR3nt: TGTGCCACCCGGACATTTAATAATGAAAAACTGTTTTTT
CDR3aa: CATRTFNNEKLFF

v_gene: TRBV19
d_gene: .
j_gene: TRBJ2-7
abundance: .
CDR3nt: TGTGCCAGTAGAGTAGGATCTAGCTCCTACGAGCAGTACTTC
CDR3aa: CASRVGSSSYEQYF

v_gene: TRBV5-1
d_gene: .
j_gene: TRBJ2-3
abundance: .
CDR3nt: TGCGCCAGCAGCTTGGGGGACACCACAGATACGCAGTATTTT
CDR3aa: CASSLGDTTDTQYF

v_gene: TRBV18
d_gene: .
j_gene: TRBJ2-7
abundance: .
CDR3nt: TGTGCCAGCTCACCCCCGGTCCAGGCCGAGCAGTACTTC
CDR3aa: CASSPPVQAEQYF

v_gene: TRBV6-1
d_gene: .
j_gene: TRBJ1-3
abundance: .
CDR3nt: TGTGCCACGGCCTCAGGACAGCACTCTGGAAACACCATATATTTT
CDR3aa: CATASGQHSGNTIYF

v_gene: TRBV21-1
d_gene: .
j_gene: TRBJ2-7
abundance: .
CDR3nt: TGTGCCAGCAGCAAACGCCGGGTCCGGTTTCGCTACGAGCAGTACTTC
CDR3aa: CASSKRRVRFRYEQYF

v_gene: TRBV27
d_gene: TRBD1
j_gene: TRBJ2-7
abundance: .
CDR3nt: TGTGCCAGCAGTTTCGGACAGGGCTTAGGCGACGAGCAGTACTTC
CDR3aa: CASSFGQGLGDEQYF

v_gene: TRBV11-2
d_gene: .
j_gene: TRBJ2-7
abundance: .
CDR3nt: TGTGCCAGCAGCTCAATGAGTTACCACGAGCAGTACTTC
CDR3aa: CASSSMSYHEQYF

v_gene: TRBV6-5
d_gene: .
j_gene: TRBJ1-2
abundance: .
CDR3nt: TGTGCCAGCAGTTACGAACAGGGAAGTGGCTACACCTTC
CDR3aa: CASSYEQGSGYTF

v_gene: TRBV28
d_gene: .
j_gene: TRBJ1-2
abundance: .
CDR3nt: TGTGCCAGCAGTTTATTGCGGGGGCTACGGTATGGCTACACCTTC
CDR3aa: CASSLLRGLRYGYTF

v_gene: TRBV18
d_gene: .
j_gene: TRBJ2-7
abundance: few
CDR3nt: TGTGCCAGCTCACCACGGGGGGTGGCCTACGAGCAGTACTTC
CDR3aa: CASSPRGVAYEQYF

v_gene: TRBV28
d_gene: .
j_gene: TRBJ1-1
abundance: .
CDR3nt: TGTGCCAGCAGCGGAAGCCGGGATGGCAGGGCTTTCTTT
CDR3aa: CASSGSRDGRAFF

v_gene: TRBV19
d_gene: TRBD1
j_gene: TRBJ1-6
abundance: .
CDR3nt: TGTGCCACCCGAGGGGACCGGGACAGAAATTCACCCCTCCACTTT
CDR3aa: CATRGDRDRNSPLHF

v_gene: TRBV5-1
d_gene: TRBD1
j_gene: TRBJ2-7
abundance: .
CDR3nt: TGCGCCAGCAGCAGAACAGGGGTCAACTACGAGCAGTACTTC
CDR3aa: CASSRTGVNYEQYF

v_gene: TRBV27
d_gene: .
j_gene: TRBJ1-5
abundance: .
CDR3nt: TGTGCCAGCAGTTTATCCGCCCTAGATCAGCCCCAGCATTTT
CDR3aa: CASSLSALDQPQHF

v_gene: TRBV28
d_gene: TRBD1
j_gene: TRBJ1-1
abundance: .
CDR3nt: TGTGCCAGCAGTCCACTCATGGGACAGGGAAGCATGAACACTGAAGCTTTCTTT
CDR3aa: CASSPLMGQGSMNTEAFF

v_gene: TRBV4-1
d_gene: .
j_gene: TRBJ1-5
abundance: .
CDR3nt: TGCGCCAGCAGCCAAGATGAGAAGGGAGGTAGCAATCAGCCCCAGCATTTT
CDR3aa: CASSQDEKGGSNQPQHF

v_gene: TRBV10-1
d_gene: TRBD1
j_gene: TRBJ1-1
abundance: .
CDR3nt: TGCGCCAGCAGTCCAGTAACAGGGGGAGGTGAAGCTTTCTTT
CDR3aa: CASSPVTGGGEAFF

v_gene: TRBV27
d_gene: .
j_gene: TRBJ2-3
abundance: .
CDR3nt: TGTGCCAGCAGTCAACAGGGTAGGGGCACAGATACGCAGTATTTT
CDR3aa: CASSQQGRGTDTQYF

v_gene: TRBV18
d_gene: .
j_gene: TRBJ2-6
abundance: .
CDR3nt: TGTGCCAGCTCACCGCAACGATTGGGACACTCGGGCTCTGGGGCCAACGTCCTGACTTTC
CDR3aa: CASSPQRLGHSGSGANVLTF

v_gene: TRBV13
d_gene: .
j_gene: TRBJ1-2
abundance: .
CDR3nt: TGTGCCAGCAGTTTGAAGGGGTGGGAGGGGGGTTCTCCCGGCTACACCTTC
CDR3aa: CASSLKGWEGGSPGYTF

v_gene: TRBV27
d_gene: TRBD2
j_gene: TRBJ2-5
abundance: .
CDR3nt: TGTGCCAGCAGTTCCCCAGGGAGCGGGGGGGCCTCAGAGTACTTC
CDR3aa: CASSSPGSGGASEYF

v_gene: TRBV5-4
d_gene: TRBD2
j_gene: TRBJ2-4
abundance: .
CDR3nt: TGTGCCAGCAGCTCTGGGACTAGCGGTTTCGGTGGCATTCAGTACTTC
CDR3aa: CASSSGTSGFGGIQYF

v_gene: TRBV25-1
d_gene: .
j_gene: TRBJ1-5
abundance: once
CDR3nt: TGTGCCAGCAGCTCCACGGGGGGGCAGTTTAGCAATCAGCCCCAGCATTTT
CDR3aa: CASSSTGGQFSNQPQHF

v_gene: TRBV25-1
d_gene: .
j_gene: TRBJ1-5
abundance: .
CDR3nt: TGTGCCAGCAGTGAATTAGGGGGGGATCAGCCCCAGCATTTT
CDR3aa: CASSELGGDQPQHF

v_gene: TRBV4-2
d_gene: .
j_gene: TRBJ2-3
abundance: once
CDR3nt: TGTGCCAGCAGCGGGTCAGACACCTTCTACTTTGGCACAGATACGCAGTATTTT
CDR3aa: CASSGSDTFYFGTDTQYF

v_gene: TRBV7-2
d_gene: .
j_gene: TRBJ2-1
abundance: .
CDR3nt: TGTGCCAGCAGCCCGGACAGCATGTTTCTTTACAATGAGCAGTTCTTC
CDR3aa: CASSPDSMFLYNEQFF

v_gene: TRBV27
d_gene: .
j_gene: TRBJ2-3
abundance: .
CDR3nt: TGTGCCAGCAGTCCCACAGGGAGCACAGATACGCAGTATTTT
CDR3aa: CASSPTGSTDTQYF

v_gene: TRBV5-1
d_gene: TRBD1
j_gene: TRBJ1-3
abundance: few
CDR3nt: TGCGCCAGCAGCTTGGGACAGGGCCGGAGCTCTGGAAACACCATATATTTT
CDR3aa: CASSLGQGRSSGNTIYF